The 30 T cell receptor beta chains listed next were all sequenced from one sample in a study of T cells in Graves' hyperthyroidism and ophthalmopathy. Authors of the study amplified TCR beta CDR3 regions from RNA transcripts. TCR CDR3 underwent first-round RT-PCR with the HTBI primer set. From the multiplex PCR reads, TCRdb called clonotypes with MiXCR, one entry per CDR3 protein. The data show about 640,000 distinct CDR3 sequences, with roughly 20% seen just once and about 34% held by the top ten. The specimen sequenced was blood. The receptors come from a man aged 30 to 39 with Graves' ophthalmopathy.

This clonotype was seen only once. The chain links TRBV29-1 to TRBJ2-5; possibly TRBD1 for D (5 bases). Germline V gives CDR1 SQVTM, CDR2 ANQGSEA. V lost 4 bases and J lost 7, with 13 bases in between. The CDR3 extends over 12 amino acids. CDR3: CSVVGAGGTQYF. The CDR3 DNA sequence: TGCAGCGTTGTTGGGGCTGGCGGGACCCAGTACTTC.

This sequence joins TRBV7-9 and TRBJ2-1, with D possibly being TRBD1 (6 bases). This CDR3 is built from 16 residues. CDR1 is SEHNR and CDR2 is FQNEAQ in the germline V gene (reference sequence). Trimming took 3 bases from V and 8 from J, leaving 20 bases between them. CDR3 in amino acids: CASSLLQGTDRYEQFF. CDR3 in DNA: TGTGCCAGCAGCTTGTTACAGGGAACGGATCGATATGAGCAGTTCTTC.

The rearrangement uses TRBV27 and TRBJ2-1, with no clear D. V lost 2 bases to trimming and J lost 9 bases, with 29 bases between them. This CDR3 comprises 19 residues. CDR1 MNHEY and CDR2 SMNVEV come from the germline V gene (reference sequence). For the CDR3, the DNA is TGTGCCAGCAGTTTACGTTATGGGGTTTCGAGATACTCCTTGACTGAGCAGTTCTTC. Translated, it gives CASSLRYGVSRYSLTEQFF.

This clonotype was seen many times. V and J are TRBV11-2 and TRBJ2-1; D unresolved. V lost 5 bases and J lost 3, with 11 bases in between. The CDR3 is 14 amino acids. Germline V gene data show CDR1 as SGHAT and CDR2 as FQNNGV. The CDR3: CASSMIRSYNEQFF. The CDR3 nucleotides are TGTGCCAGCAGCATGATTCGGAGCTACAATGAGCAGTTCTTC.

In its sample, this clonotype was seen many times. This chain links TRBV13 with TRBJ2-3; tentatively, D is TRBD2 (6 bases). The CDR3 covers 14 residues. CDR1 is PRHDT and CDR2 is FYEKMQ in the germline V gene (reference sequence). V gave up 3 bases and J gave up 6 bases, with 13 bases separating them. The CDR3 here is CASSFLRETDTQYF. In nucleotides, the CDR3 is TGTGCCAGCAGCTTCTTACGGGAGACGGATACGCAGTATTTT.

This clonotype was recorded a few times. CDR3 in amino acids: CASSSVGGTSGSYEQYF. The CDR3 nucleotides are TGTGCCAGCAGCTCAGTGGGGGGGACTAGCGGATCCTACGAGCAGTACTTC. The gene calls are TRBV11-2 and TRBJ2-7; 11 bases match TRBD2. Germline CDR1 and CDR2: SGHAT and FQNNGV. This CDR3 region has 17 residues. J lost 1 base, V lost 4 bases, and 9 bases had no gene match.

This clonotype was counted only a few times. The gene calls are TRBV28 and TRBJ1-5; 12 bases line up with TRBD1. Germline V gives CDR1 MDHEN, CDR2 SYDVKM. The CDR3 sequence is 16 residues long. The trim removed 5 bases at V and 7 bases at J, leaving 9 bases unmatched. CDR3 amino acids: CASSKRGTGGRQPQHF. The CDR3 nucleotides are TGTGCCAGCAGTAAAAGAGGGACAGGGGGCAGACAGCCCCAGCATTTT.

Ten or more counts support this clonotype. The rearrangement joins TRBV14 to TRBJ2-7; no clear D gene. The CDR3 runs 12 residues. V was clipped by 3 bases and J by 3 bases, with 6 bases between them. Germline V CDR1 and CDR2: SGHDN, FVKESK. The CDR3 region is CASSQLYYEQYF. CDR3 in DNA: TGTGCCAGCAGCCAGCTATACTACGAGCAGTACTTC.

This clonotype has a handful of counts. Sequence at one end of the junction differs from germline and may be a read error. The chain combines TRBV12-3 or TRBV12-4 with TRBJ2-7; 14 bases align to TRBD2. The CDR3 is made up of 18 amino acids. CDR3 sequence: CASSYGTSGGRSSFEQYF. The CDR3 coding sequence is TGTGCCAGCAGCTATGGGACTAGCGGGGGAAGGAGCTCCTTCGAGCAGTACTTC.

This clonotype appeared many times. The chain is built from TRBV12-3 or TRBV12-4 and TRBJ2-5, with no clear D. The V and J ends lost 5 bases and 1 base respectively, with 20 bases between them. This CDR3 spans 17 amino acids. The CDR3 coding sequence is TGTGCCAGCAGTACTCACCCTAATCTGGCCCTCCAAGAGACCCAGTACTTC. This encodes CASSTHPNLALQETQYF.

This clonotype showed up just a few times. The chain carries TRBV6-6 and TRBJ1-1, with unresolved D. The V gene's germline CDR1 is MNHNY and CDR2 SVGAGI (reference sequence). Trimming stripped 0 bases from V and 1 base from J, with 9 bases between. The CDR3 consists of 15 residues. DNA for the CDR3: TGTGCCAGCAGTTACTCGCCTTACGGGAACACTGAAGCTTTCTTT. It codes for CASSYSPYGNTEAFF.

The CDR3 sequence is CATSDRRQGPLQETQYF. CDR3 DNA sequence: TGTGCCACCAGTGATCGAAGGCAGGGGCCGTTACAAGAGACCCAGTACTTC. The chain couples TRBV24-1 to TRBJ2-5; a weak D match, TRBD1 (6 bases). Germline V gene data show CDR1 as KGHDR and CDR2 as SFDVKD. Trimming took off 3 bases at V and 2 bases at J, with 18 bases between the two ends. The CDR3 runs 17 residues.

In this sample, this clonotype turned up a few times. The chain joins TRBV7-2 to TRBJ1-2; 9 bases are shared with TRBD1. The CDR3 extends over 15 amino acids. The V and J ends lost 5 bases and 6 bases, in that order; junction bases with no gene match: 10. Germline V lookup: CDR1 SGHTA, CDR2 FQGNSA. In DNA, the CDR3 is TGTGCCAGCAGCGCCGGGACAGGGCTCTCTAATGGCTACACCTTC. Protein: CASSAGTGLSNGYTF.

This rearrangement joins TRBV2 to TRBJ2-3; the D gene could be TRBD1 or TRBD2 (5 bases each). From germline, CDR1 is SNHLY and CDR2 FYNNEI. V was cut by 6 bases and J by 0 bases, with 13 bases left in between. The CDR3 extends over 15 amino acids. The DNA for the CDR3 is TGTGCCAGCAGACACCGGGACCTTAGCACAGATACGCAGTATTTT. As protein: CASRHRDLSTDTQYF.

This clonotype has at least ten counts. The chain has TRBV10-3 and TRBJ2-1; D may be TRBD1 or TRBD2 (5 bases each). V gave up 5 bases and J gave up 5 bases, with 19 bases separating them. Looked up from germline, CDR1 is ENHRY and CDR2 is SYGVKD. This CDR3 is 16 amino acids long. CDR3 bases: TGTGCCATCAGTAACGTCGGACACCGGGGAAACAATGAGCAGTTCTTC. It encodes CAISNVGHRGNNEQFF.

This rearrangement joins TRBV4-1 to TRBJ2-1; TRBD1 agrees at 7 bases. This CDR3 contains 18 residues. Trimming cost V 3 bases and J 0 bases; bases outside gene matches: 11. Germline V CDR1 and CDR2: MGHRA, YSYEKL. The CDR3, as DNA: TGCGCCAGCAGCCACCCGACAGGGCCCCTTACCTCCTACAATGAGCAGTTCTTC. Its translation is CASSHPTGPLTSYNEQFF.

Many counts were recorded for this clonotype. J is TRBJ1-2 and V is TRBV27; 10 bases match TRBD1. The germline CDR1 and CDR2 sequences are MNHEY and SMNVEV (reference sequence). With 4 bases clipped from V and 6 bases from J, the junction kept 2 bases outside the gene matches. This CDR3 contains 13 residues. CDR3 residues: CASSSGTGDGYTF. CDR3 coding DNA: TGTGCCAGCAGTTCCGGGACAGGGGATGGCTACACCTTC.

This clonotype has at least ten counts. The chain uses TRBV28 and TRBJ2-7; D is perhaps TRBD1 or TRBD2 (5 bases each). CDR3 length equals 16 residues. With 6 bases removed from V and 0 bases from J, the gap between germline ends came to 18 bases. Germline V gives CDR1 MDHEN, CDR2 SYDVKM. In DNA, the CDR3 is TGTGCCAGCAGACCCCTCACCGGGACGAGCTCCTACGAGCAGTACTTC. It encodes CASRPLTGTSSYEQYF.

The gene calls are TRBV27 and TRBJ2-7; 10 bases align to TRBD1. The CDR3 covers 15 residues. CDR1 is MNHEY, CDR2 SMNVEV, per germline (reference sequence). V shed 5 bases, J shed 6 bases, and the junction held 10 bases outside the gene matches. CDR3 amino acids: CASSPRTGTGAEQYF. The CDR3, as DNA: TGTGCCAGCAGTCCACGAACCGGGACAGGGGCCGAGCAGTACTTC.

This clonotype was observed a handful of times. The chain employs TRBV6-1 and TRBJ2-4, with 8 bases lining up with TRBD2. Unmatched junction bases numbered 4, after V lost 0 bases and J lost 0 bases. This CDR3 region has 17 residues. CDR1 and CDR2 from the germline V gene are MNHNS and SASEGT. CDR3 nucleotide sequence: TGTGCCAGCAGTGAAGCGGTGCTAGCGGGAGCCAAAAACATTCAGTACTTC. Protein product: CASSEAVLAGAKNIQYF.

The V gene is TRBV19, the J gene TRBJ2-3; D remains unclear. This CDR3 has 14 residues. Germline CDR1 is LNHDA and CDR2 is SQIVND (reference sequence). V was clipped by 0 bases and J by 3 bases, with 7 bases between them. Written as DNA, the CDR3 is TGTGCCAGTAGTATAGAGGCCGTAACAGATACGCAGTATTTT. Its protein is CASSIEAVTDTQYF. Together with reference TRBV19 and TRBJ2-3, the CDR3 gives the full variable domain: DGGITQSPKYLFRKEGQNVTLSCEQNLNHDAMYWYRQDPGQGLRLIYYSQIVNDFQKGDIAEGYSVSREKKESFPLTVTSAQKNPTAFYLCASSIEAVTDTQYFGPGTRLTVL.

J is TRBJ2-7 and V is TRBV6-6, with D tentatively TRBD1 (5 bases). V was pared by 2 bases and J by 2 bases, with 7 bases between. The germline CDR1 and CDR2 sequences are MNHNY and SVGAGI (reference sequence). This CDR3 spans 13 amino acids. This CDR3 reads CASSYETAYEQYF. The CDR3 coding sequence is TGTGCCAGCAGTTACGAGACAGCCTACGAGCAGTACTTC.

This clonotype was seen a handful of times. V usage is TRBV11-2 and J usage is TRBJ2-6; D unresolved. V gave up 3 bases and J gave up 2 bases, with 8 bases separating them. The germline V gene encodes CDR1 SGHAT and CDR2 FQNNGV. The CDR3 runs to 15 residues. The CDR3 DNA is TGTGCCAGCAGCTTCCCCCCCCCTGGGGCCAACGTCCTGACTTTC. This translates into CASSFPPPGANVLTF. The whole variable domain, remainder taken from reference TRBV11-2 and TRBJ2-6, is EAGVAQSPRYKIIEKRQSVAFWCNPISGHATLYWYQQILGQGPKLLIQFQNNGVVDDSQLPKDRFSAERLKGVDSTLKIQPAKLEDSAVYLCASSFPPPGANVLTFGAGSRLTVL.

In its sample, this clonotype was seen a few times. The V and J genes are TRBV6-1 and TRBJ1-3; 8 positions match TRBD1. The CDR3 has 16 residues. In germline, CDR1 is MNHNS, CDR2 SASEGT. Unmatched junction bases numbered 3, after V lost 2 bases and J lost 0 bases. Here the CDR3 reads CASSEQGAISGNTIYF. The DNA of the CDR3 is TGTGCCAGCAGTGAACAGGGGGCGATCTCTGGAAACACCATATATTTT.

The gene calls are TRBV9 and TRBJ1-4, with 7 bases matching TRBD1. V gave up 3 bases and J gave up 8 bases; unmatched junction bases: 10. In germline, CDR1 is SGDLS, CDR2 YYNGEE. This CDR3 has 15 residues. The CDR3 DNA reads TGTGCCAGCAGCGCAGGGGGACAGAGAGGAGAAAAACTGTTTTTT. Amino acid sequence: CASSAGGQRGEKLFF.

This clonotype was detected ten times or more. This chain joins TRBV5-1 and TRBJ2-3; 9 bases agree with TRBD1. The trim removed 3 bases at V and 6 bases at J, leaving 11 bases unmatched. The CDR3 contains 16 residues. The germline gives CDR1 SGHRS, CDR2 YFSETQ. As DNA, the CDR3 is TGCGCCAGCAGCTCCGCCGGGACAGGGTTTGGTGATACGCAGTATTTT. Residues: CASSSAGTGFGDTQYF.

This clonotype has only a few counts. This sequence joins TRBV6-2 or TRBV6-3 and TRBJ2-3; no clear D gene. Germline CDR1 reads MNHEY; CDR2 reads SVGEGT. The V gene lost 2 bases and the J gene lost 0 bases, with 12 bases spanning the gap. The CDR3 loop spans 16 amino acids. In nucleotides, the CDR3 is TGTGCCAGCAGTTACCGTGGCGGAACTAGCACAGATACGCAGTATTTT. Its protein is CASSYRGGTSTDTQYF.

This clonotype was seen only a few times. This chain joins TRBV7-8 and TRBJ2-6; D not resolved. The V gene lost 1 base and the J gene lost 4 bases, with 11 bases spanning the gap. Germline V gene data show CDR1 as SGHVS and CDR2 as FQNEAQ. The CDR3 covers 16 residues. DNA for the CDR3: TGTGCCAGCAGCTTAGGGGTTTTGGCCGGGGCCAACGTCCTGACTTTC. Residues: CASSLGVLAGANVLTF. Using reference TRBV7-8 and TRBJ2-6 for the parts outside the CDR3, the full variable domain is GAGVSQSPRYKVAKRGQDVALRCDPISGHVSLFWYQQALGQGPEFLTYFQNEAQLDKSGLPSDRFFAERPEGSVSTLKIQRTQQEDSAVYLCASSLGVLAGANVLTFGAGSRLTVL.

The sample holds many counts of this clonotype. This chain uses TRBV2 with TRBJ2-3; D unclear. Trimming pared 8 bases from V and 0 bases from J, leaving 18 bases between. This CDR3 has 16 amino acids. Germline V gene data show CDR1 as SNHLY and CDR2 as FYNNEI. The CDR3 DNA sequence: TGTGCCAGCTTCTCTTGGCCGGAGACTAGCACAGATACGCAGTATTTT. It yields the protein CASFSWPETSTDTQYF. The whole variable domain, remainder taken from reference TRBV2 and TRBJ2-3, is EPEVTQTPSHQVTQMGQEVILRCVPISNHLYFYWYRQILGQKVEFLVSFYNNEISEKSEIFDDQFSVERPDGSNFTLKIRSTKLEDSAMYFCASFSWPETSTDTQYFGPGTRLTVL.

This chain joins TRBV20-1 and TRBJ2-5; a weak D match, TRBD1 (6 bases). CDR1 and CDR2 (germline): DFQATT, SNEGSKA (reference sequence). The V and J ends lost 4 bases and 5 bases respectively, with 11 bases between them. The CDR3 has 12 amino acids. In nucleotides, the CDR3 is TGCAGTGCTAACAGGGCCCCGGAGACCCAGTACTTC. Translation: CSANRAPETQYF.